The text below deals with one TCR beta chain. The data were taken from a study of control samples from healthy donors and cancer patients. Germline assignment: CDR1 SGHRS and CDR2 YFSETQ. V dropped 3 bases and J dropped 4 bases, with 15 bases sitting between them. The CDR3 sequence is 15 residues long. Using immunoSEQ multiplex PCR, the repertoire was profiled, and TCRdb retains in-frame clones only, with some absent. The table has 170,000 or so clones, over 80% seen once. The chain carries TRBV5-1 and TRBJ2-3, with TRBD1 as a possible D gene (6 bases). Sequenced material: blood. This TCR derives from a man aged 18 to 30 in good health. CDR3 region: CASSSNYDRSDTQYF. The CDR3 nucleotides read TGCGCCAGCAGCTCTAACTATGACAGGTCAGATACGCAGTATTTT.